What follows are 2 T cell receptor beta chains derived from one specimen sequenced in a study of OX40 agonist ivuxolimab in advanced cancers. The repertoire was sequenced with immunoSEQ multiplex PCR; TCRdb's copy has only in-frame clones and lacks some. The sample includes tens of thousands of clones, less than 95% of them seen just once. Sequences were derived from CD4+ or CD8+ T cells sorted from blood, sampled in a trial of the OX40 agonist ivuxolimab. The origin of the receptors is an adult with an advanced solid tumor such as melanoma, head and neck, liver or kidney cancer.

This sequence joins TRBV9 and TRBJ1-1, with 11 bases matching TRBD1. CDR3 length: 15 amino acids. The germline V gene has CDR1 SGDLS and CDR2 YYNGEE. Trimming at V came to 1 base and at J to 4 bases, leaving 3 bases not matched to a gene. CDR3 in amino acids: CASSVTGTGGTEAFF. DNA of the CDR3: TGTGCCAGCAGCGTAACCGGGACAGGGGGCACTGAAGCTTTCTTT.

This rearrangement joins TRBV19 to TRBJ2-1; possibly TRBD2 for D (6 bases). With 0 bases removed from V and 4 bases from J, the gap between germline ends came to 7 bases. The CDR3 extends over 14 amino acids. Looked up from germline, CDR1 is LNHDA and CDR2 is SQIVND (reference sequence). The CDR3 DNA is TGTGCCAGTAGTATAGATGGGGGGTACAATGAGCAGTTCTTC. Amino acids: CASSIDGGYNEQFF.